This is a list of T cell receptor beta chains from one sample in a study of shared T cell receptors in the human thymus. Sequencing used immunoSEQ multiplex PCR; TCRdb keeps in-frame clones, though not all of them. Of approximately 580,000 clones listed, more than 75% are singletons. These same data were also listed under a study on human thymus T cells.

The sequenced sample consisted of thymocytes. The source is a boy younger than two with a congenital heart defect. CDR3s include the opening cysteine and the closing phenylalanine or tryptophan. The D gene is left open where the match is weak. Size is stated for part of the rows, as once, few or many counts, or as a class when the clone is expanded.

J gene	clone size	D gene	V gene	CDR3 protein	CDR3 DNA
TRBJ1-1	-	-	TRBV6-5	CASSAMTDPNTEAFF	TGTGCCAGCAGTGCCATGACAGACCCGAACACTGAAGCTTTCTTT
TRBJ1-2	few	-	TRBV5-6	CASSLGGANYGYTF	TGTGCCAGCAGCTTGGGTGGAGCTAACTATGGCTACACCTTC
TRBJ2-7	-	-	TRBV7-9	CASSLGTGKTYEQYF	TGTGCCAGCAGCTTAGGCACAGGGAAAACCTACGAGCAGTACTTC
TRBJ2-5	few	-	TRBV4-2	CASSQATGSETQYF	TGTGCCAGCAGCCAAGCCACAGGGTCGGAGACCCAGTACTTC
TRBJ2-1	once	TRBD2	TRBV4-3	CASSQDSSGVNEQFF	TGCGCCAGCAGCCAAGACTCTAGCGGGGTCAATGAGCAGTTCTTC
TRBJ2-7	-	-	TRBV4-1	CASSQDSQDYEQYF	TGCGCCAGCAGCCAAGACTCACAGGACTACGAGCAGTACTTC
TRBJ2-7	-	-	TRBV7-9	CASSSIVGEAAYEQYF	TGTGCCAGCAGCTCAATCGTTGGGGAGGCAGCGTACGAGCAGTACTTC
TRBJ2-3	-	-	TRBV5-6	CASSFRDTQYF	TGTGCCAGCAGCTTCCGGGATACGCAGTATTTT
TRBJ2-1	-	TRBD2	TRBV5-1	CASSLLKRESGCSYNEQFF	TGCGCCAGCAGCTTGTTAAAGCGGGAGTCGGGTTGCTCCTACAATGAGCAGTTCTTC
TRBJ2-7	few	-	TRBV5-1	CASSLILRGHEQYF	TGCGCCAGCAGCTTGATCCTACGCGGTCACGAGCAGTACTTC
TRBJ1-5	-	TRBD1	TRBV10-3	CAIRTGEGQPQHF	TGTGCCATCAGAACAGGGGAAGGACAGCCCCAGCATTTT
TRBJ1-2	-	-	TRBV18	CASSQGGSCGYTF	TGTGCCAGCTCACAGGGAGGGAGTTGTGGCTACACCTTC
TRBJ1-5	-	-	TRBV28	CASSGGTESNQPQHF	TGTGCCAGCAGTGGGGGGACCGAAAGCAATCAGCCCCAGCATTTT
TRBJ2-1	-	TRBD1	TRBV9	CASSVDRGVNNEQFF	TGTGCCAGCAGCGTAGACAGGGGGGTTAACAATGAGCAGTTCTTC
TRBJ1-2	-	TRBD1	TRBV10-3	CAISGDRASMGGYTF	TGTGCCATCAGTGGGGACAGGGCGAGTATGGGTGGCTACACCTTC
TRBJ2-5	-	TRBD1	TRBV5-1	CASSSRQGAYQQTQYF	TGCGCCAGCAGCTCCCGACAGGGGGCTTACCAACAGACCCAGTACTTC
TRBJ2-7	-	TRBD2	TRBV30	CAWSPPGLAGKHEQYF	TGTGCCTGGAGTCCCCCCGGACTAGCGGGAAAACACGAGCAGTACTTC
TRBJ2-1	-	TRBD2	TRBV11-2	CASSLETSGSAIGEQFF	TGTGCCAGCAGCTTAGAAACTAGCGGGAGTGCGATCGGAGAGCAGTTCTTC
TRBJ2-7	-	TRBD1	TRBV5-4	CASSLGDRALYEQYF	TGTGCCAGCAGCTTGGGGGACAGGGCGCTCTACGAGCAGTACTTC
TRBJ2-1	once	TRBD2	TRBV25-1	CASRSGMDSYNEQFF	TGTGCCAGCAGGAGCGGGATGGACTCCTACAATGAGCAGTTCTTC
TRBJ2-7	-	-	TRBV9	CASSVGGGGPPYEQYF	TGTGCCAGCAGCGTAGGGGGAGGGGGGCCTCCCTACGAGCAGTACTTC
TRBJ2-7	-	-	TRBV9	CASSPPKGGSNHEQYF	TGTGCCAGCAGCCCACCCAAGGGGGGGAGTAACCACGAGCAGTACTTC
TRBJ2-1	-	TRBD1	TRBV28	CASRDYSRAGGCNEQFF	TGTGCCAGCAGGGATTATTCTAGGGCAGGGGGCTGCAATGAGCAGTTCTTC
TRBJ1-3	-	TRBD1	TRBV6-1	CASSDGTGSGNTIYF	TGTGCCAGCAGTGACGGGACAGGGTCAGGAAACACCATATATTTT
TRBJ2-5	-	-	TRBV4-1	CASSQTGPLGTGVTQYF	TGCGCCAGCAGCCAAACGGGGCCCTTGGGGACTGGAGTGACCCAGTACTTC
TRBJ1-4	-	-	TRBV4-3	CASSQGSGSWEKLFF	TGCGCCAGCAGCCAAGGATCAGGGTCCTGGGAAAAACTGTTTTTT
TRBJ2-5	-	TRBD2	TRBV10-3	CAISAWDYETQYF	TGTGCCATCAGTGCGTGGGACTACGAGACCCAGTACTTC
TRBJ2-7	-	-	TRBV11-2	CASSSRQVPPYEQYF	TGTGCCAGCAGCTCCCGACAGGTACCGCCCTACGAGCAGTACTTC
TRBJ2-7	-	TRBD2	TRBV6-5	CASSHREVDPYEQYF	TGTGCCAGCAGTCATCGGGAGGTGGACCCCTACGAGCAGTACTTC
TRBJ1-4	-	-	TRBV30	CAWSGDTGSEKLFF	TGTGCCTGGAGTGGGGACACGGGGTCAGAAAAACTGTTTTTT
TRBJ2-7	-	-	TRBV6-1	CASSGSGPQYF	TGTGCCAGCAGTGGCTCAGGGCCTCAGTACTTC
TRBJ2-2	few	-	TRBV7-2	CASSRPGGRGELFF	TGTGCCAGCAGCCGCCCAGGTGGGCGCGGGGAGCTGTTTTTT
TRBJ1-4	-	-	TRBV25-1	CASSEGNGEVFF	TGTGCCAGCAGTGAGGGGAATGGGGAGGTTTTTTTT
TRBJ2-6	once	TRBD1	TRBV27	CASSSHGQAGANVLTF	TGTGCCAGCAGTTCCCATGGACAGGCTGGGGCCAACGTCCTGACTTTC
TRBJ2-7	once	-	TRBV6-6	CASNLKGHLRSYEQYF	TGTGCCAGCAACCTGAAGGGGCACCTGCGCTCCTACGAGCAGTACTTC
TRBJ2-2	-	TRBD2	TRBV10-1	CACETKLRLAANIHTGELFF	TGCGCCTGTGAAACCAAACTCAGACTAGCGGCTAACATACACACCGGGGAGCTGTTTTTT
TRBJ1-2	-	-	TRBV30	CAWTPDRGGEGYTF	TGTGCCTGGACACCGGACCGCGGAGGGGAGGGCTACACCTTC
TRBJ1-4	-	TRBD1	TRBV7-9	CASSRGQGRRLSTNEKLFF	TGTGCCAGCAGCCGAGGACAGGGAAGAAGGCTTTCTACTAATGAAAAACTGTTTTTT
TRBJ2-7	-	-	TRBV27	CASSLSEGSGEQYF	TGTGCCAGCAGTTTATCGGAGGGGTCTGGCGAGCAGTACTTC
TRBJ2-5	-	-	TRBV10-3	CAISEPDGETQYF	TGTGCCATCAGTGAGCCCGACGGGGAGACCCAGTACTTC
TRBJ2-3	-	TRBD1	TRBV6-1	CASSRDRGTDTQYF	TGTGCCAGCAGTCGGGACAGGGGCACAGATACGCAGTATTTT
TRBJ1-3	-	-	TRBV29-1	CSVSGVGNTIYF	TGCAGCGTTTCCGGGGTCGGAAACACCATATATTTT
TRBJ2-1	-	-	TRBV11-2	CASSPEGVRLDGCNEQFF	TGTGCCAGCAGCCCAGAAGGAGTGAGGCTAGATGGGTGCAATGAGCAGTTCTTC
TRBJ1-1	-	TRBD1	TRBV4-2	CASSQGTGVMNTEAFF	TGTGCCAGCAGCCAAGGAACAGGGGTGATGAACACTGAAGCTTTCTTT
TRBJ1-5	-	-	TRBV28	CASSLGGTPQGYQPQHF	TGTGCCAGCAGTTTGGGAGGGACTCCCCAGGGGTATCAGCCCCAGCATTTT
TRBJ2-7	-	TRBD2	TRBV4-1	CASSQDASGNPSYEQYF	TGCGCCAGCAGCCAAGATGCTAGCGGGAACCCGTCCTACGAGCAGTACTTC
TRBJ2-1	-	TRBD2	TRBV5-4	CASSLRLAGGNEQFF	TGTGCCAGCAGCTTGCGACTAGCGGGAGGCAATGAGCAGTTCTTC
TRBJ2-7	once	-	TRBV28	CASSLRALPGEQYF	TGTGCCAGCAGCCTCAGGGCCCTACCTGGCGAGCAGTACTTC
TRBJ2-7	-	-	TRBV9	CASSVGQAPYEQYF	TGTGCCAGCAGCGTAGGGCAGGCCCCCTACGAGCAGTACTTC
TRBJ1-1	-	-	TRBV7-2	CASRPELAQAFF	TGTGCCAGCCGCCCGGAGTTGGCCCAAGCTTTCTTT
TRBJ1-1	once	-	TRBV6-1	CASSERSDSLRPNTEAFF	TGTGCCAGCAGTGAACGGTCCGACAGTCTCAGGCCAAACACTGAAGCTTTCTTT
TRBJ2-3	-	TRBD1	TRBV7-8	CASSLGQGRVDTQYF	TGTGCCAGCAGCTTAGGACAGGGGCGGGTAGATACGCAGTATTTT
TRBJ2-5	-	-	TRBV29-1	CSVVIGRGQETQYF	TGCAGCGTTGTCATAGGGCGGGGCCAAGAGACCCAGTACTTC
TRBJ2-2	once	TRBD2	TRBV7-2	CASSTLAGGSPTGELFF	TGTGCCAGCAGCACTCTAGCGGGAGGAAGTCCCACCGGGGAGCTGTTTTTT